This T cell receptor (beta chain) was sequenced for a study of identical twins. The study's findings and limits: Out-of-frame alpha sequences common to twins exhibited an excess of low generation probability.

Worth noting for this clonotype: Antigen specificity is unknown.

TCRdb ran MiXCR on the 5' RACE reads and lists one entry per CDR3 protein. The sample contains more than 1.5 million distinct CDR3 sequences, about 32% of which appear only once. Germline values: CDR1 SQVTM, CDR2 ANQGSEA. The CDR3 spans 14 residues. V shed 3 bases, J shed 2 bases, and the junction held 6 bases outside the gene matches. Sequenced material: cord blood. This receptor was identified in a newborn girl in good health. The chain uses TRBV29-1 and TRBJ1-2, with 7 bases identical to TRBD1. The CDR3 nucleotides are TGCAGCGTTGAGGTTCCAGGGGGGAACTATGGCTACACCTTC. Its translation is CSVEVPGGNYGYTF.